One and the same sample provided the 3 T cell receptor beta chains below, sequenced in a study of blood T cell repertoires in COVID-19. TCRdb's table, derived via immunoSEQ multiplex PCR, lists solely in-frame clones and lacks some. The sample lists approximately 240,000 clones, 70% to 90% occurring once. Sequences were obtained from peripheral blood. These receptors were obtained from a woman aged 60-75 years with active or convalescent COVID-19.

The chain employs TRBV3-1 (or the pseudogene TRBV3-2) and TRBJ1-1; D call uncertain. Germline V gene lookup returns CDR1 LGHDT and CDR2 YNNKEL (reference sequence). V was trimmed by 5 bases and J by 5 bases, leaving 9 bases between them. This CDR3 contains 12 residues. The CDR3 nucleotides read TGTGCCAGCAGCGTCGGGGAGACTGAAGCTTTCTTT. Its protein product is CASSVGETEAFF.

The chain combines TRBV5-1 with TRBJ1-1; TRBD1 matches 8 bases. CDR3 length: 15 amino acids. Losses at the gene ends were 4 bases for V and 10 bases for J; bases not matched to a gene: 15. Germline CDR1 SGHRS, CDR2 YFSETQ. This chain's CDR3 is CASSPRTGITDGAFF. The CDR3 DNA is TGCGCCAGCAGCCCCAGGACAGGGATCACTGACGGAGCTTTCTTT.

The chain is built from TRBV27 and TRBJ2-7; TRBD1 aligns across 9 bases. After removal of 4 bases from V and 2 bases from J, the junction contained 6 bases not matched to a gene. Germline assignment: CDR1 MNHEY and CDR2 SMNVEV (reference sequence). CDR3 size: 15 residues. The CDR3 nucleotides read TGTGCCAGCAGTTCCGCGGGACAGGGAGCCTACGAGCAGTACTTC. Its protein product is CASSSAGQGAYEQYF.